These 15 T cell receptor beta chains were sequenced from one sample in a study of T-cell reconstitution after alpha-beta-depleted transplantation in children. TCRbeta library construction was performed incorporating unique molecular identifiers. TCRdb used MiXCR to reprocess the PCR reads, holding one entry per CDR3 protein. The sample has around 380,000 distinct CDR3 sequences, 11% seen once. Sequencing used PBMCs from the stem cell graft donor, obtained from the stem cell graft. The receptors originated from a human donor who donated a stem cell graft to a child with acute myeloid leukemia.

This clonotype was seen many times. The gene calls are TRBV12-3 or TRBV12-4 and TRBJ2-5; perhaps TRBD2 as D (6 bases). Trimming cost V 3 bases and J 4 bases, with 18 bases left between them. There are 16 residues in the CDR3. The CDR3 spells CASSFRGTADGETQYF. Here the CDR3 DNA reads TGTGCCAGCAGTTTCCGCGGGACGGCTGATGGAGAGACCCAGTACTTC.

This clonotype was seen only a few times. The rearrangement uses TRBV12-3 or TRBV12-4 and TRBJ1-4; 12 bases agree with TRBD1. The CDR3 is 15 amino acids. V shed 5 bases and J 7 bases; nucleotides not matched to a gene: 5. For the CDR3, the DNA is TGTGCCAGCAGTCAGGGACAGGGGGCAAGTGAAAAACTGTTTTTT. Protein: CASSQGQGASEKLFF.

This clonotype was counted between two and nine times. The chain combines TRBV21-1 with TRBJ2-7. TRBV21-1 is assigned pseudogene status. The CDR3 covers 11 residues. The CDR3 bases are TGTGCCAGCCACAGCCCCTACGAGCAGTACGTC. This sequence encodes CASHSPYEQYV.

Many counts were recorded for this clonotype. This rearrangement joins TRBV11-2 to TRBJ2-4; D is ambiguous. V was trimmed by 3 bases and J by 5 bases, leaving 8 bases between them. This CDR3 region has 13 residues. The germline V gene has CDR1 SGHAT and CDR2 FQNNGV. The CDR3 reads CASSLGAQNIQYF. In nucleotides, the CDR3 is TGTGCCAGCAGCTTGGGCGCCCAAAACATTCAGTACTTC. The whole variable domain, remainder taken from reference TRBV11-2 and TRBJ2-4, is EAGVAQSPRYKIIEKRQSVAFWCNPISGHATLYWYQQILGQGPKLLIQFQNNGVVDDSQLPKDRFSAERLKGVDSTLKIQPAKLEDSAVYLCASSLGAQNIQYFGAGTRLSVL.

V and J are TRBV7-2 and TRBJ2-2, with unresolved D. Germline CDR1 SGHTA, CDR2 FQGNSA. Deletions cut 2 bases from V and 1 base from J, with 8 bases between. The CDR3 totals 15 residues. CDR3 amino acids: CASSLRQMNTGELFF. The DNA of the CDR3 is TGTGCCAGCAGCTTACGACAAATGAACACCGGGGAGCTGTTTTTT. Full variable domain (rest looked up from reference TRBV7-2 and TRBJ2-2): GAGVSQSPSNKVTEKGKDVELRCDPISGHTALYWYRQSLGQGLEFLIYFQGNSAPDKSGLPSDRFSAERTGGSVSTLTIQRTQQEDSAVYLCASSLRQMNTGELFFGEGSRLTVL.

The chain carries TRBV7-9 and TRBJ1-4, with D unresolved. In germline, CDR1 is SEHNR, CDR2 FQNEAQ (reference sequence). With 4 bases removed from V and 5 bases from J, the gap between germline ends came to 17 bases. The CDR3 runs to 16 residues. The CDR3 region is CASSSIRSAENEKLFF. DNA for the CDR3: TGTGCCAGCAGCTCCATCCGTTCAGCCGAGAATGAAAAACTGTTTTTT.

The chain uses TRBV5-1 and TRBJ1-2; TRBD1 matches at 7 bases. The CDR3 covers 15 residues. CDR1 SGHRS and CDR2 YFSETQ come from the germline V gene. V shed 4 bases and J 8 bases; nucleotides not matched to a gene: 14. CDR3 loop: CASSLTGSPGGGYTF. DNA of the CDR3: TGCGCCAGCAGCCTGACCGGGTCCCCAGGGGGAGGCTACACCTTC.

This clonotype was counted ten times or more. The chain employs TRBV5-1 and TRBJ2-5; tentative D call: TRBD2 (5 bases). This CDR3 contains 14 residues. Deletions cut 2 bases from V and 5 bases from J, with 13 bases between. Germline V gene data show CDR1 as SGHRS and CDR2 as YFSETQ. The CDR3 bases are TGCGCCAGCAGCTTCTGGGCCGAGGGTGAGACCCAGTACTTC. It codes for CASSFWAEGETQYF.

A few counts support this clonotype. The chain uses TRBV5-6 and TRBJ2-7; no clear D gene. Trimming took off 4 bases at V and 3 bases at J, with 8 bases between the two ends. The CDR3 is 12 residues long. From germline, CDR1 is SGHDT and CDR2 YYEEEE. The CDR3 DNA sequence: TGTGCCAGCAGCAGTCTTAACTACGAGCAGTACTTC. This encodes CASSSLNYEQYF.

V and J are TRBV20-1 and TRBJ1-6, with TRBD1 as a possible D gene (6 bases). Per the germline V gene, CDR1 is DFQATT and CDR2 is SNEGSKA (reference sequence). This CDR3 comprises 13 residues. V lost 8 bases and J 4 bases, leaving 12 bases between the germline ends. The CDR3 bases are TGCAGTTACAGGGAGGAGTATAATTCACCCCTCCACTTT. It yields the protein CSYREEYNSPLHF.

The table lists this clonotype with a few counts. This chain joins TRBV28 and TRBJ1-2, with D uncertain. CDR1 is MDHEN, CDR2 SYDVKM, per germline. The CDR3 covers 13 residues. Trimming took 11 bases from V and 2 from J, leaving 15 bases between them. For the CDR3, the DNA is TGTGCCGCTGGCCCGCATGGGAACTATGGCTACACCTTC. It codes for CAAGPHGNYGYTF.

This clonotype was seen more than once but under ten times. The V call is TRBV25-1, the J call TRBJ1-1, with 7 bases fitting TRBD1. Unmatched junction bases numbered 8, after V lost 3 bases and J lost 4 bases. Germline V gene lookup returns CDR1 MGHDK and CDR2 SYGVNS. This CDR3 comprises 15 residues. DNA for the CDR3: TGTGCCAGCAGTGACTTGGACAGGCCGGGCACTGAAGCTTTCTTT. Protein product: CASSDLDRPGTEAFF. The full variable domain, rest sourced from reference TRBV25-1 and TRBJ1-1, is EADIYQTPRYLVIGTGKKITLECSQTMGHDKMYWYQQDPGMELHLIHYSYGVNSTEKGDLSSESTVSRIRTEHFPLTLESARPSHTSQYLCASSDLDRPGTEAFFGQGTRLTVV.

The table lists this clonotype with a few counts. This rearrangement joins TRBV19 to TRBJ1-1; TRBD1 is a possible D gene (6 bases). This CDR3 contains 14 residues. Trimming took off 7 bases at V and 4 bases at J, with 16 bases between the two ends. Germline loops: CDR1 LNHDA, CDR2 SQIVND (reference sequence). CDR3 region: CASNTGRRGTEAFF. The CDR3 DNA reads TGTGCCAGTAATACAGGGAGGAGGGGCACTGAAGCTTTCTTT.

This clonotype was seen at least ten times. V is TRBV5-5 and J is TRBJ2-4, with D tentatively TRBD2 (7 bases). V shed 5 bases and J shed 1 base, with 13 bases lying between them. This CDR3 spans 15 amino acids. Germline values: CDR1 SGHKS, CDR2 YYEKEE (reference sequence). Written as DNA, the CDR3 is TGTGCCAGCAGTAGGGGGGGGAGCGCCAAAAACATTCAGTACTTC. As protein: CASSRGGSAKNIQYF.

The chain has TRBV6-2 or TRBV6-3 and TRBJ2-1, with TRBD2 as a possible D gene (7 bases). Germline V gene data show CDR1 as MNHEY and CDR2 as SVGEGT. CDR3 size: 17 residues. V lost 5 bases and J 8 bases, leaving 25 bases between the germline ends. This CDR3 is CASSPRFWGGLRDEQFF. The CDR3 nucleotides read TGTGCCAGCAGTCCCCGTTTTTGGGGGGGCCTACGGGATGAGCAGTTCTTC.